A selection of T cell receptor beta chains follows, all from one sample in a study of blood T cell repertoires in COVID-19. Libraries were prepared by immunoSEQ multiplex PCR; TCRdb keeps only in-frame clonotypes and omits some of them. The table includes some 300,000 clones, around 84% detected once. The material sequenced was peripheral blood. The receptors originated from a man in his sixties or seventies with acute or convalescent COVID-19. The CDR3 runs from the conserved cysteine through the conserved F or W.

>TRBV6-5|TRBJ2-1
CASSYSMRREQFF
>TRBV14|TRBJ2-7
CASSQDSWDRGSDIQYF
>TRBV10-3|TRBJ1-5
CAISESLGGNQPQHF
>TRBV6-2/TRBV6-3|TRBJ2-1
CASSYSGGGEQFF
>TRBV30|TRBJ1-1
CAWTGGWTEAFF
>TRBV11-3|TRBJ1-4
CASSEGQGRNEKLFF
>TRBV18|TRBJ2-2
CASSQGTDTGELFF
>TRBV6-1|TRBJ1-2
CASSELTGGYYGYTF
>TRBV5-1|TRBJ2-6
CASSSPWAGESSGANVLTF
>TRBV10-3|TRBJ1-5
CAISESGAGSNQPQHF
>TRBV4-3|TRBJ1-3
CASSQESSGNTIYF